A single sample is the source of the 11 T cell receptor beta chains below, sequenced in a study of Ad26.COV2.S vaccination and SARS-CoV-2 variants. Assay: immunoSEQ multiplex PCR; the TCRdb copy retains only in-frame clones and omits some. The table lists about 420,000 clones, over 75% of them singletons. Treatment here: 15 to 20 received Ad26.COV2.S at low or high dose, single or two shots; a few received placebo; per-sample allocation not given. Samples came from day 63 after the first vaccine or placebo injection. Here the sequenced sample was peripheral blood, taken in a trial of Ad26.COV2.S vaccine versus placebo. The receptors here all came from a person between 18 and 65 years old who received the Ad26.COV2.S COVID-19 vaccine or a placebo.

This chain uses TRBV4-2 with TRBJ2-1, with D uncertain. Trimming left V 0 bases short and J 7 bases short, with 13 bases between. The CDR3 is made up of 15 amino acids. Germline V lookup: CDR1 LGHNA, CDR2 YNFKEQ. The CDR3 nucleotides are TGTGCCAGCAGCCAAGATCGTTCCTACGGAAATGAGCAGTTCTTC. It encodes CASSQDRSYGNEQFF.

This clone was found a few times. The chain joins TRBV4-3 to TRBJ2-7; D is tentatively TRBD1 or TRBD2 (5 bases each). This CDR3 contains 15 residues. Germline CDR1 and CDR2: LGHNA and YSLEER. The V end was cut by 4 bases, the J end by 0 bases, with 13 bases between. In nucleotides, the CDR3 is TGCGCCAGCAGCCGGACCGGGACCGGCTCCTACGAGCAGTACTTC. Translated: CASSRTGTGSYEQYF.

The CDR3 reads CASSERHRDETQYF. CDR3 in DNA: TGTGCCAGCAGTGAGCGTCACAGGGACGAGACCCAGTACTTC. The chain employs TRBV6-1 and TRBJ2-5; D possibly corresponds to TRBD1 (6 bases). Germline CDR1 is MNHNS and CDR2 is SASEGT. The CDR3 runs 14 residues. V dropped 3 bases and J dropped 5 bases, with 13 bases sitting between them.

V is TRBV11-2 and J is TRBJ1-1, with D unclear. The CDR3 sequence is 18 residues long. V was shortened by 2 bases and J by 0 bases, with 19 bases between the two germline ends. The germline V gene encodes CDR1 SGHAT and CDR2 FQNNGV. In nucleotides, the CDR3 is TGTGCCAGCAGCTTACCGACCAAGACCCTTTCCATGAACACTGAAGCTTTCTTT. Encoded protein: CASSLPTKTLSMNTEAFF.

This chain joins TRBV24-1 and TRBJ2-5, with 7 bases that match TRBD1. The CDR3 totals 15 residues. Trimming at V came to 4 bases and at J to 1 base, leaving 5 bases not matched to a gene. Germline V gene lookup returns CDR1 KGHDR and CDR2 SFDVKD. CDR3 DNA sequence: TGTGCCACCAGTGACACAGGGGCTACCCAAGAGACCCAGTACTTC. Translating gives CATSDTGATQETQYF.

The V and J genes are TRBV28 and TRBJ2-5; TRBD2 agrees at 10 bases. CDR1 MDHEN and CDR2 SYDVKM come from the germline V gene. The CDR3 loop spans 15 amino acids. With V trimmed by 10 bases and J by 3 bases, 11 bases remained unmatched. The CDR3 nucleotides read TGTGCCACTAGCGGGGGCCCCCCGGTCGAAGAGACCCAGTACTTC. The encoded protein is CATSGGPPVEETQYF.

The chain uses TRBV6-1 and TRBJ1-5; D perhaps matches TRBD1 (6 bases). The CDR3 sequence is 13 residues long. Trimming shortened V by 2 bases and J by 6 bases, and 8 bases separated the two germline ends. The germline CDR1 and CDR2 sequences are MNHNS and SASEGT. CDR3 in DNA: TGTGCCAGCAGTGAACGGGGGGCTCAGCCCCAGCATTTT. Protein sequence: CASSERGAQPQHF.

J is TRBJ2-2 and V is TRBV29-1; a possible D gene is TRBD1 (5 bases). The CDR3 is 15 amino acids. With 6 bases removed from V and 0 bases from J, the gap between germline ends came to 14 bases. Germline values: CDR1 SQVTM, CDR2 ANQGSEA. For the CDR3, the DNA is TGCAGCGTCAGTTTGCGGACATCGAACACCGGGGAGCTGTTTTTT. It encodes CSVSLRTSNTGELFF.

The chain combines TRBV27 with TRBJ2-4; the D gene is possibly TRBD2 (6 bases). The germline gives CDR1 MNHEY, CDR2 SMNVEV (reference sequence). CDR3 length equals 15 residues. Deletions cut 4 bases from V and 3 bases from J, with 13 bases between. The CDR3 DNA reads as TGTGCCAGCAGTTACGGCGGGGTTGTCAAAAACATTCAGTACTTC. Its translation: CASSYGGVVKNIQYF.

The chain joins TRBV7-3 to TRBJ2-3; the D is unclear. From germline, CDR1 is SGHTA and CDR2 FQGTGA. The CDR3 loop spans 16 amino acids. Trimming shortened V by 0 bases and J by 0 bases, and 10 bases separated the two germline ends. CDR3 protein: CASSLTGQPSTDTQYF. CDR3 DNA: TGTGCCAGCAGCTTAACAGGTCAGCCTAGCACAGATACGCAGTATTTT.

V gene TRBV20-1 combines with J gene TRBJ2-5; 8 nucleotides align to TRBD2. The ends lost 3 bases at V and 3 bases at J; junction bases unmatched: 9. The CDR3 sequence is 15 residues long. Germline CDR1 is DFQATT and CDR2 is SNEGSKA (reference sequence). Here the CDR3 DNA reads TGCAGTGCTAGTCAGGCGGGGGGCGTTGAAGAGACCCAGTACTTC. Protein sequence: CSASQAGGVEETQYF.